The rows below give T cell receptor beta chains drawn from one sample of a study of shared clonotypes between healthy human individuals. TCRdb's copy holds only in-frame clones and misses some; the assay was immunoSEQ multiplex PCR. The sample shows 2 million to 2.5 million clones, 95% of them seen only once. The sequenced material came from naive CD4+ T cells sorted from blood. The receptors derive from a man between 18 and 35 years old in good health. Both conserved end residues are part of each CDR3. D genes are given only for firm matches. Size is stated for part of the rows, as once, few or many counts, or as a class when the clone is expanded.

d_call,v_call,j_call,clone_size,cdr3_nt,cdr3_aa
TRBD1,TRBV10-3,TRBJ2-2,NA,TGTGCCATCAGATTGGACAGGCCGAACACCGGGGAGCTGTTTTTT,CAIRLDRPNTGELFF
TRBD2,TRBV5-4,TRBJ2-3,NA,TGTGCCAGCAGCTTGATGGTCGGCGGGGGGACCACAGATACGCAGTATTTT,CASSLMVGGGTTDTQYF
NA,TRBV30,TRBJ1-5,NA,TGTGCCTGGAGTATAGGGGGTCAGGATCAGCCCCAGCATTTT,CAWSIGGQDQPQHF
NA,TRBV5-1,TRBJ2-5,NA,TGCGCCAGCAGCTTGGTGGCCATTGGAGATGAGACCCAGTACTTC,CASSLVAIGDETQYF
TRBD1,TRBV12-5,TRBJ2-1,NA,TGTGCTAGTGGTTCCGTGACAGGGGTGATTGAGCAGTTCTTC,CASGSVTGVIEQFF
TRBD2,TRBV7-8,TRBJ2-3,NA,TGTGCCAGCAGCACACTAGCGGGCCGCACAGATACGCAGTATTTT,CASSTLAGRTDTQYF
NA,TRBV29-1,TRBJ1-1,once,TGCAGCGTTGAAGGGCGGGGCGGGGGCACTGAAGCTTTCTTT,CSVEGRGGGTEAFF
NA,TRBV4-3,TRBJ2-2,NA,TGCGCCAGCAGCCAAGCCATGAACACCGGGGAGCTGTTTTTT,CASSQAMNTGELFF
NA,TRBV10-3,TRBJ1-1,NA,TGTGCCATCAGTGTTGGAGGCAGACTGAACACTGAAGCTTTCTTT,CAISVGGRLNTEAFF
NA,TRBV29-1,TRBJ2-1,once,TGCAGCGTTGATTCGGACAGATTAGGGCAGTTCTTC,CSVDSDRLGQFF
NA,TRBV11-2,TRBJ1-4,NA,TGTGCCAGCAGTTTGACGGACGGGAATGAAAAACTGTTTTTT,CASSLTDGNEKLFF
TRBD1,TRBV5-4,TRBJ2-5,once,TGTGCCAGCAGCCCCGGGACAGGGCAAGTGACCCAGTACTTC,CASSPGTGQVTQYF
NA,TRBV11-2,TRBJ2-5,NA,TGTGCCAGCAGCCTTGGGTATGGCTTGAGTGACGAGACCCAGTACTTC,CASSLGYGLSDETQYF
NA,TRBV7-9,TRBJ2-7,NA,TGTGCCAGCAGCTTAGCTGGGGAGCAGTACTTC,CASSLAGEQYF
NA,TRBV5-4,TRBJ2-7,NA,TGTGCCAGCAGCTTGTTCCAAGGGGGCTACGAGCAGTACTTC,CASSLFQGGYEQYF
TRBD1,TRBV6-1,TRBJ2-5,once,TGTGCCAGCAACCCCCAGGGGGCGGCGGAGACCCAGTACTTC,CASNPQGAAETQYF
NA,TRBV28,TRBJ2-5,NA,TGTGCCAGCAGTGGGGGAAGGGGCCGTGAGACCCAGTACTTC,CASSGGRGRETQYF
NA,TRBV11-2,TRBJ2-3,NA,TGTGCCAGCAGCTTATACGGAACAGATACGCAGTATTTT,CASSLYGTDTQYF
TRBD1,TRBV18,TRBJ2-3,NA,TGTGCCAGCTCACCACCGGGACAGCCTACAGATACGCAGTATTTT,CASSPPGQPTDTQYF
NA,TRBV5-8,TRBJ2-7,NA,TGTGCCAGCAGGCGGGAATCCTACGAGCAGTACTTC,CASRRESYEQYF
NA,TRBV6-5,TRBJ1-5,NA,TGTGCCAGCAGTTACTCGCCGGGAAGCAATCAGCCCCAGCATTTT,CASSYSPGSNQPQHF
TRBD1,TRBV5-5,TRBJ1-4,NA,TGTGCCAGCAGCTTGGGACAGGGACTATCTAATGAAAAACTGTTTTTT,CASSLGQGLSNEKLFF
NA,TRBV2,TRBJ2-5,NA,TGTGCCAGCAGTGATGCGTCAGGGCTGGAGACCCAGTACTTC,CASSDASGLETQYF
NA,TRBV5-1,TRBJ2-1,NA,TGCGCCAGCTGTATCAGTGGACCCTACAATGAGCAGTTCTTC,CASCISGPYNEQFF
NA,TRBV15,TRBJ2-2,once,TGTGCCACCAGCAGAGATGTGGTTCAGCGGGAGCTGTTTTTT,CATSRDVVQRELFF
NA,TRBV6-1,TRBJ2-5,NA,TGTGCCAGCAGGCGACAAAAAGAGACCCAGTACTTC,CASRRQKETQYF
NA,TRBV14,TRBJ2-2,NA,TGTGCCAGCAGCCTTATCACCGGGGAGCTGTTTTTT,CASSLITGELFF